The following is a T cell receptor beta chain sequence with its context. The data stem from a study of OX40 agonist ivuxolimab in advanced cancers. This CDR3 is 16 amino acids long. Per germline, CDR1 SEHNR and CDR2 FQNEAQ (reference sequence). The ends were cut back, 3 bases at V and 8 bases at J, with 19 bases in the middle. Produced via immunoSEQ multiplex PCR; TCRdb's table is partial and in-frame only. The sample records tens of thousands of clones, 70% to 90% being singletons. V and J are TRBV7-9 and TRBJ1-4; tentatively, D is TRBD1 (6 bases). This clonotype was obtained from an adult with an advanced solid tumor such as melanoma, head and neck, liver or kidney cancer. The source material was CD4+ or CD8+ T cells sorted from blood, sampled in a trial of the OX40 agonist ivuxolimab. The CDR3 DNA follows: TGTGCCAGCAGCTTGGATACAGGGATTGTAGGGGAAAAACTGTTTTTT. This translates into CASSLDTGIVGEKLFF. The full variable domain, completed using reference TRBV7-9 and TRBJ1-4, is DTGVSQNPRHKITKRGQNVTFRCDPISEHNRLYWYRQTLGQGPEFLTYFQNEAQLEKSRLLSDRFSAERPKGSFSTLEIQRTEQGDSAMYLCASSLDTGIVGEKLFFGSGTQLSVL.